Listed below are T cell receptor beta chains from one sample, sequenced in a study of identical twins. TCRdb reprocessed the 5' RACE reads with MiXCR, giving one entry per CDR3 protein. This sample has approximately 1.8 million distinct CDR3 sequences, with around a third found just once. Sample: cord blood. Receptors originate from a newborn girl in good health. The CDR3 runs from the conserved cysteine through the conserved F or W. The D gene is left open where the match is weak. Clone size appears in some rows only: once, few, many, or a class for an expanded clone.

v_gene,j_gene,d_gene,abundance,CDR3aa,CDR3nt
TRBV20-1,TRBJ2-3,.,many,CSARGASTDTQYF,TGCAGTGCTAGAGGGGCTAGCACAGATACGCAGTATTTT
TRBV6-6,TRBJ2-3,TRBD2,.,CASSYSLLADTQYF,TGTGCCAGCAGTTACTCGCTACTAGCGGATACGCAGTATTTT
TRBV4-2,TRBJ2-3,.,.,CASQDEGADTQYF,TGTGCCAGCCAAGATGAGGGGGCAGATACGCAGTATTTT
TRBV4-1,TRBJ2-3,.,.,CASSQDWNTQYF,TGCGCCAGCAGCCAAGATTGGAATACGCAGTATTTT
TRBV20-1,TRBJ1-1,TRBD1,once,CSANRGYAEAFF,TGCAGTGCTAACAGGGGGTATGCTGAAGCTTTCTTT
TRBV4-2,TRBJ2-3,TRBD2,few,CASSQDGTSGSDTDTQYF,TGTGCCAGCAGCCAAGATGGGACTAGCGGGAGCGACACAGATACGCAGTATTTT
TRBV5-1,TRBJ1-4,.,many,CASSLTGSNEKLFF,TGCGCCAGCAGCTTGACAGGGTCTAATGAAAAACTGTTTTTT
TRBV12-3/TRBV12-4,TRBJ1-1,TRBD1,few,CASKDRGSDTEAFF,TGTGCCAGCAAGGACAGGGGATCAGACACTGAAGCTTTCTTT
TRBV5-1,TRBJ2-7,.,.,CASSWGGASYEQYF,TGCGCCAGCAGCTGGGGGGGGGCTTCCTACGAGCAGTACTTC
TRBV20-1,TRBJ2-1,TRBD1,.,CSAFWTGVNYNEQFF,TGCAGTGCCTTCTGGACAGGGGTAAACTACAATGAGCAGTTCTTC
TRBV4-1,TRBJ1-2,TRBD1,few,CASSRDKPGQGFYGYTF,TGCGCCAGCAGCCGCGATAAACCGGGACAGGGATTCTATGGCTACACCTTC
TRBV7-8,TRBJ1-6,.,.,CASSLTGKDSPLHF,TGTGCCAGCAGCCTCACAGGGAAGGATTCACCCCTCCACTTT
TRBV4-1,TRBJ1-2,.,.,CASSQGIFNYGYTF,TGCGCCAGCAGCCAAGGGATTTTTAACTATGGCTACACCTTC
TRBV7-6,TRBJ2-7,.,.,CASSLGVPPYEQYF,TGTGCCAGCAGCTTAGGGGTCCCTCCCTACGAGCAGTACTTC
TRBV9,TRBJ2-7,TRBD2,few,CASSVGSGGFLAEQYF,TGTGCCAGCAGCGTAGGGAGCGGGGGGTTTCTCGCCGAGCAGTACTTC
TRBV6-1,TRBJ2-2,.,.,CASRLNTGYGGELFF,TGTGCCAGCAGACTAAATACAGGGTATGGCGGGGAGCTGTTTTTT
TRBV18,TRBJ2-1,.,.,CASSPPWRETNNEQFF,TGTGCCAGCTCACCACCGTGGCGGGAAACCAACAATGAGCAGTTCTTC
TRBV5-1,TRBJ1-4,.,few,CASSLGREDEKLFF,TGCGCCAGCAGCTTGGGGAGGGAGGATGAAAAACTGTTTTTT
TRBV11-2,TRBJ1-4,TRBD1,few,CASSLGKGAEKLFF,TGTGCCAGCAGCTTAGGCAAGGGGGCGGAAAAACTGTTTTTT
TRBV12-3/TRBV12-4,TRBJ1-6,.,few,CASSLFYRVRNSPLHF,TGTGCCAGCAGTTTATTCTACAGGGTTCGCAATTCACCCCTCCACTTT
TRBV6-5,TRBJ1-6,TRBD1,.,CASSYFSLPGQGRNSPLHF,TGTGCCAGCAGTTACTTCTCCCTTCCGGGACAGGGTCGTAATTCACCCCTCCACTTT
TRBV7-2,TRBJ1-4,.,.,CASSLARTVNEKLFF,TGTGCCAGCAGCTTAGCCCGGACAGTTAATGAAAAACTGTTTTTT
TRBV13,TRBJ1-2,.,few,CASSLGRRPRRYGYTF,TGTGCCAGCAGCTTAGGAAGGCGTCCCAGGCGCTATGGCTACACCTTC
TRBV4-1,TRBJ1-2,.,.,CASSQESYGYTF,TGCGCCAGCAGCCAAGAATCCTATGGCTACACCTTC
TRBV4-2,TRBJ2-7,.,.,CASSPLTGGVETLYF,TGTGCCAGCAGCCCACTAACGGGGGGCGTCGAGACCCTGTACTTC
TRBV7-2,TRBJ2-1,.,.,CASSSVGSSYNEQFF,TGTGCCAGCAGCTCTGTGGGGAGCTCCTACAATGAGCAGTTCTTC
TRBV29-1,TRBJ1-4,.,.,CSVPDSFNEKLFF,TGCAGCGTCCCGGACAGCTTTAATGAAAAACTGTTTTTT